This is a list of T cell receptor beta chains from one sample in a study of blood T cell repertoires in COVID-19. Clones were read by immunoSEQ multiplex PCR, and TCRdb kept only the in-frame ones, dropping some. In the table there are over 110,000 clones, more than 70% of which are singletons. The sequencing sample was made of peripheral blood. These receptors came from a human donor in a cohort sampled during active COVID-19. CDR3s leave out the opening cysteine and the closing phenylalanine or tryptophan.

J,V,CDR3
TRBJ2-5,TRBV7-2,ASSQGRGLAGVQY
TRBJ2-1,TRBV24-1,ATSDFRDRDGEQF
TRBJ1-1,TRBV3-1/TRBV3-2,ASSGGGGATEAF
TRBJ2-1,TRBV29-1,SALLAGTSGHNEQF
TRBJ2-3,TRBV19,ASSGGTSGRGGAQY
TRBJ2-6,TRBV11-2,ASSSISGGKGANVLT
TRBJ1-6,TRBV4-2,ASSQVGRANSPLH
TRBJ2-2,TRBV11-1,ASSPQGGSGELF
TRBJ2-1,TRBV7-6,ASSLTSGGARREQF
TRBJ1-3,TRBV5-1,ASSLGDRGPNTIY
TRBJ1-6,TRBV15,ATRDRVESPLH
TRBJ1-5,TRBV27,ASSLRTGQNQPQH
TRBJ1-4,TRBV30,AWSVRLRRGADNEKLF
TRBJ1-6,TRBV5-4,ASSSDRDSPLH
TRBJ2-2,TRBV12-3/TRBV12-4,ASSLLAAGELF
TRBJ2-1,TRBV19,ASSITTGYNEQF
TRBJ2-3,TRBV21-1,ASSVLDSHSTDTQY
TRBJ1-6,TRBV11-1,ASSRTGSNSPLH